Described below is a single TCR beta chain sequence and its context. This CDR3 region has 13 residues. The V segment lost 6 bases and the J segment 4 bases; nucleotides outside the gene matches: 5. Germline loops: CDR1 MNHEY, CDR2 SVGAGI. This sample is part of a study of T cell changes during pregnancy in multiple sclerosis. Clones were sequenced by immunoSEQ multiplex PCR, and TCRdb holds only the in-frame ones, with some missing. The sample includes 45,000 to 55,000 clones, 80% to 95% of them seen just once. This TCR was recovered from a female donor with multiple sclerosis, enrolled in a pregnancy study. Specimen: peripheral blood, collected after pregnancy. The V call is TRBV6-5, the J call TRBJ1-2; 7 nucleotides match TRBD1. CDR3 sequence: CASSPQGSYGYTF. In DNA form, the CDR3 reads TGTGCCAGCAGCCCACAGGGGAGCTATGGCTACACCTTC.